Below, 32 T cell receptor beta chains from the same sample are listed, as sequenced in a study of response to subunit inactivated influenza vaccine. TCRdb used MiXCR to reprocess the RT-PCR reads, holding one entry per CDR3 protein. Here the sample spans some 850,000 distinct CDR3 sequences, about a fifth being singletons. Sample: PBMCs from blood, taken roughly 5 days after vaccination. These receptors were collected from a man aged 50 to 60 who received an inactivated influenza vaccine.

This chain links TRBV9 with TRBJ2-2, with a possible D match to TRBD1 (5 bases). CDR3 size: 14 residues. CDR1 is SGDLS, CDR2 YYNGEE, per germline. V was trimmed by 4 bases and J by 7 bases, leaving 14 bases between them. The CDR3 region has the DNA TGTGCCAGCAGCATACAGGAGTATGGCGGGGAGCTGTTTTTT. Its translation: CASSIQEYGGELFF.

CDR3 amino acids: CASRAGHPNTEAFF. CDR3 sequence (DNA): TGTGCCAGCAGGGCGGGACACCCGAACACTGAAGCTTTCTTT. V is TRBV12-3 or TRBV12-4 and J is TRBJ1-1; the D gene is possibly TRBD1 (6 bases). The V end lost 6 bases, the J end lost 1 base, and 12 bases lay between the germline ends. The CDR3 has 14 residues.

The chain carries TRBV27 and TRBJ2-1, with 7 bases fitting TRBD1. Germline CDR1 MNHEY, CDR2 SMNVEV (reference sequence). This CDR3 contains 10 residues. Trimming removed 11 bases from V and 14 bases from J; junction bases left unmatched: 9. The CDR3 DNA reads TGTGCCGGAAGATTACAGGGGAAGTTCTTC. Its translation is CAGRLQGKFF.

The chain uses TRBV10-3 and TRBJ2-3; a possible D gene is TRBD2 (6 bases). Looked up from germline, CDR1 is ENHRY and CDR2 is SYGVKD. V lost 7 bases, J lost 6 bases, and 14 bases lay in between. The CDR3 spans 13 residues. The CDR3, as DNA: TGTGCCATCATGGGACTCCCTATGGATACGCAGTATTTT. Its translation is CAIMGLPMDTQYF.

This clonotype was recorded at least ten times. The gene calls are TRBV7-2 and TRBJ2-5; TRBD1 agrees at 7 bases. This CDR3 comprises 14 residues. Trimming removed 5 bases from V and 1 base from J; junction bases left unmatched: 4. CDR1 SGHTA and CDR2 FQGNSA come from the germline V gene. The CDR3 DNA follows: TGTGCCAGCAGCCAGGGGACAGTCCAAGAGACCCAGTACTTC. Translation: CASSQGTVQETQYF.

The chain links TRBV2 to TRBJ2-3, with 9 bases identical to TRBD1. Germline values: CDR1 SNHLY, CDR2 FYNNEI. The CDR3 length is 15 residues. V was clipped by 6 bases and J by 6 bases; unmatched bases: 10. The CDR3 reads CASSWDRADLDTQYF. DNA for the CDR3: TGTGCCAGCAGCTGGGACAGGGCTGATCTCGATACGCAGTATTTT.

The V and J genes are TRBV5-5 and TRBJ2-7; tentatively, D is TRBD2 (6 bases). Germline CDR1 SGHKS, CDR2 YYEKEE (reference sequence). The CDR3 consists of 13 residues. Trimming took 4 bases from V and 5 from J, leaving 13 bases between them. CDR3 sequence reads: CASSPWRVHEQYF. DNA of the CDR3: TGTGCCAGCAGCCCGTGGAGGGTCCACGAGCAGTACTTC.

The rearrangement joins TRBV7-2 to TRBJ2-2, with D unclear. Per germline, CDR1 SGHTA and CDR2 FQGNSA. V lost 6 bases and J lost 0, with 11 bases in between. The CDR3 contains 15 residues. CDR3 sequence reads: CASRPSSANTGELFF. In nucleotides, the CDR3 is TGTGCCAGCAGACCCAGCAGCGCGAACACCGGGGAGCTGTTTTTT. Complete variable domain (other parts from reference TRBV7-2 and TRBJ2-2): GAGVSQSPSNKVTEKGKDVELRCDPISGHTALYWYRQSLGQGLEFLIYFQGNSAPDKSGLPSDRFSAERTGGSVSTLTIQRTQQEDSAVYLCASRPSSANTGELFFGEGSRLTVL.

J is TRBJ1-1 and V is TRBV5-4; the D gene is possibly TRBD1 (6 bases). Germline CDR1 is SGHNT and CDR2 is YYREEE (reference sequence). Trimming shortened V by 4 bases and J by 11 bases, and 24 bases separated the two germline ends. The CDR3 contains 15 residues. CDR3 coding DNA: TGTGCCAGCAGCGATCGCGCCGGGAGGGGGAGTATGGCTTTCTTT. It is translated as CASSDRAGRGSMAFF.

This chain links TRBV5-1 with TRBJ2-7; D is perhaps TRBD1 (6 bases). CDR1 and CDR2 from the germline V gene are SGHRS and YFSETQ. There are 13 residues in the CDR3. Trimming shortened V by 1 base and J by 5 bases, and 10 bases separated the two germline ends. CDR3: CASSLHRVDEQYF. The CDR3 DNA is TGCGCCAGCAGCTTGCACAGGGTCGACGAGCAGTACTTC.

This clonotype has ten or more counts. This chain connects TRBV20-1 to TRBJ2-5; perhaps TRBD2 as D (5 bases). V was trimmed by 6 bases and J by 5 bases, leaving 10 bases between them. The CDR3 has 11 residues. The germline V gene has CDR1 DFQATT and CDR2 SNEGSKA (reference sequence). CDR3 sequence: CSASPGETQYF. Written as DNA, the CDR3 is TGCAGTGCCAGCCCGGGGGAGACCCAGTACTTC.

This clonotype has a handful of counts. The rearrangement uses TRBV19 and TRBJ1-2; D not resolved. The CDR3 consists of 15 residues. Germline V gene data show CDR1 as LNHDA and CDR2 as SQIVND (reference sequence). Trimming took off 1 base at V and 0 bases at J, with 9 bases between the two ends. The DNA of the CDR3 is TGTGCCAGTAGTATAGTATCTGGGACTAACTATGGCTACACCTTC. Translated, it gives CASSIVSGTNYGYTF.

The chain has TRBV28 and TRBJ2-7; a possible D gene is TRBD2 (5 bases). Germline-derived CDR1 and CDR2 are MDHEN and SYDVKM. V was trimmed by 2 bases and J by 7 bases, leaving 15 bases between them. CDR3 length: 14 residues. For the CDR3, the DNA is TGTGCCAGCAGTTTAGTAGGGCGTGGGGAGGAGCAGTACTTC. Encoded protein: CASSLVGRGEEQYF.

This clonotype appeared many times. This rearrangement joins TRBV4-3 to TRBJ2-7; 9 nucleotides match TRBD1. Germline V gene data show CDR1 as LGHNA and CDR2 as YSLEER. J was trimmed by 1 base and V by 0 bases; bases with no gene match: 7. The length of the CDR3 is 17 residues. CDR3 residues: CASSQEAFGTGSYEQYF. The CDR3 DNA reads as TGCGCCAGCAGCCAAGAAGCTTTTGGGACAGGGTCCTACGAGCAGTACTTC.

This clonotype showed up just a few times. The chain is built from TRBV10-3 and TRBJ2-1; 8 nucleotides line up with TRBD2. J lost 6 bases, V lost 4 bases, and 5 bases had no gene match. Per germline, CDR1 ENHRY and CDR2 SYGVKD. The CDR3 sequence is 14 residues long. CDR3 in amino acids: CAISVGREANEQFF. DNA of the CDR3: TGTGCCATCAGTGTGGGGCGGGAGGCCAATGAGCAGTTCTTC.

The chain is built from TRBV11-2 and TRBJ2-7, with 12 bases fitting TRBD2. The CDR3 extends over 15 amino acids. The germline CDR1 and CDR2 sequences are SGHAT and FQNNGV. The junction had 6 bases not matched to a gene; V was cut back by 4 bases and J by 5 bases. CDR3 nucleotide sequence: TGTGCCAGCAGCTCGACTAGCGGGGGACTTGACGAGCAGTACTTC. This translates into CASSSTSGGLDEQYF.

The CDR3 is CASSPGTNLNTGELFF. In DNA, the CDR3 is TGTGCCAGCAGCCCAGGGACCAATCTCAACACCGGGGAGCTGTTTTTT. The chain recombines TRBV3-1 with TRBJ2-2; perhaps D is TRBD1 or TRBD2 (5 bases each). Germline CDR1 LGHDT, CDR2 YNNKEL (reference sequence). Deletions cut 4 bases from V and 2 bases from J, with 14 bases between. CDR3 length: 16 amino acids. The entire variable domain, with the rest obtained from reference TRBV3-1 and TRBJ2-2, is as follows: DTAVSQTPKYLVTQMGNDKSIKCEQNLGHDTMYWYKQDSKKFLKIMFSYNNKELIINETVPNRFSPKSPDKAHLNLHINSLELGDSAVYFCASSPGTNLNTGELFFGEGSRLTVL.

The rearrangement joins TRBV5-1 to TRBJ2-4, with a possible D match to TRBD2 (6 bases). Trimming took 4 bases from V and 3 from J, leaving 20 bases between them. The length of the CDR3 is 17 residues. CDR1 SGHRS and CDR2 YFSETQ come from the germline V gene. CDR3 in DNA: TGCGCCAGCAGCCAATGGGACTGGGAGTTAGGCAAAAACATTCAGTACTTC. Its protein product is CASSQWDWELGKNIQYF.

The chain employs TRBV10-3 and TRBJ2-1; 9 nucleotides line up with TRBD1. Germline CDR1 reads ENHRY; CDR2 reads SYGVKD. The J segment lost 3 bases and the V segment lost 8 bases, leaving 8 bases of the junction unmatched. The CDR3 totals 15 residues. This chain's CDR3 is CAIGGEGQGYNEQFF. CDR3 DNA sequence: TGTGCCATCGGGGGGGAGGGACAGGGCTACAATGAGCAGTTCTTC.

This clonotype was recorded a few times. The chain combines TRBV7-9 with TRBJ2-7; D unclear. CDR1 is SEHNR, CDR2 FQNEAQ, per germline (reference sequence). Trimming shortened V by 4 bases and J by 7 bases, and 14 bases separated the two germline ends. CDR3 length: 13 residues. CDR3 in amino acids: CASSSAKMYEQYF. As DNA, the CDR3 is TGTGCCAGCAGCTCTGCTAAGATGTATGAGCAGTACTTC.

The V call is TRBV7-3, the J call TRBJ2-2, with TRBD2 matching 8 bases. The V and J ends lost 1 base and 4 bases, in that order; junction bases with no gene match: 5. The CDR3 totals 16 residues. Germline CDR1 reads SGHTA; CDR2 reads FQGTGA. CDR3 DNA: TGTGCCAGCAGCTTAATCTCGGGAGGGGGCACCGGGGAGCTGTTTTTT. It translates to CASSLISGGGTGELFF.

The genes are TRBV4-3 and TRBJ1-1; TRBD1 is a possible D gene (6 bases). Trimming removed 3 bases from V and 1 base from J, with 12 bases in between. Per germline, CDR1 LGHNA and CDR2 YSLEER. This CDR3 is built from 15 residues. The CDR3 loop is CASSHIQGTNTEAFF. The CDR3 coding sequence is TGCGCCAGCAGCCACATCCAGGGGACGAACACTGAAGCTTTCTTT.

A few counts support this clonotype. V usage is TRBV5-1 and J usage is TRBJ2-1, with 11 nucleotides matching TRBD2. The CDR3 consists of 17 residues. Losses at the gene ends were 4 bases for V and 4 bases for J; bases not matched to a gene: 10. The germline gives CDR1 SGHRS, CDR2 YFSETQ. The CDR3 coding sequence is TGCGCCAGCAGCAGGGGGCTAGCGGGGGGTTATTACAATGAGCAGTTCTTC. Its protein product is CASSRGLAGGYYNEQFF.

This clonotype was seen many times. This chain uses TRBV6-5 with TRBJ2-7; 7 bases line up with TRBD2. The junction had 7 bases not matched to a gene; V was cut back by 0 bases and J by 2 bases. The CDR3 consists of 16 residues. Germline CDR1 reads MNHEY; CDR2 reads SVGAGI. CDR3 nucleotides: TGTGCCAGCAGTTACTCGAGGGAGGGAAGACCCTACGAGCAGTACTTC. This gives the protein CASSYSREGRPYEQYF.

This clonotype has only a few counts. The chain links TRBV4-2 to TRBJ2-5; D possibly matches TRBD1 or TRBD2 (7 bases each). Germline-derived CDR1 and CDR2 are LGHNA and YNFKEQ. V gave up 6 bases and J gave up 5 bases, with 19 bases separating them. CDR3 length: 15 amino acids. In nucleotides, the CDR3 is TGTGCCAGCAGTCCTGCAGGGGGGGGGACGGAGACCCAGTACTTC. Translated: CASSPAGGGTETQYF.

This clonotype showed up just a few times. This chain links TRBV6-1 with TRBJ1-2, with 11 bases lining up with TRBD1. This CDR3 has 15 residues. V lost 5 bases and J lost 4; bases outside the gene matches: 6. Germline CDR1 and CDR2: MNHNS and SASEGT. The DNA of the CDR3 is TGTGCCAGCAGTAATCGGACAGGGGGCGCCTATGGCTACACCTTC. Translated: CASSNRTGGAYGYTF.

This clonotype was counted ten times or more. The genes are TRBV5-4 and TRBJ2-1; TRBD2 is a possible D gene (6 bases). Trimming took 2 bases from V and 6 from J, leaving 9 bases between them. Germline CDR1 SGHNT, CDR2 YYREEE (reference sequence). This CDR3 region has 13 residues. The CDR3 bases are TGTGCCAGCAGCTTAACGGGAGCCAATGAGCAGTTCTTC. Its translation is CASSLTGANEQFF. Full variable domain (rest looked up from reference TRBV5-4 and TRBJ2-1): ETGVTQSPTHLIKTRGQQVTLRCSSQSGHNTVSWYQQALGQGPQFIFQYYREEENGRGNFPPRFSGLQFPNYSSELNVNALELDDSALYLCASSLTGANEQFFGPGTRLTVL.

This clonotype showed up many times. This chain joins TRBV15 and TRBJ2-5; D gene unclear. Germline-derived CDR1 and CDR2 are LNHNV and YYDKDF (reference sequence). This CDR3 comprises 13 residues. Deletions cut 1 base from V and 0 bases from J, with 3 bases between. The CDR3: CATSRGYQETQYF. The DNA of the CDR3 is TGTGCCACCAGCAGAGGCTACCAAGAGACCCAGTACTTC. Using reference TRBV15 and TRBJ2-5 for the parts outside the CDR3, the full variable domain is DAMVIQNPRYQVTQFGKPVTLSCSQTLNHNVMYWYQQKSSQAPKLLFHYYDKDFNNEADTPDNFQSRRPNTSFCFLDIRSPGLGDTAMYLCATSRGYQETQYFGPGTRLLVL.

This clonotype was detected many times. The rearrangement uses TRBV28 and TRBJ2-1; 8 bases map to TRBD1. The V gene's germline CDR1 is MDHEN and CDR2 SYDVKM. Trimming cost V 5 bases and J 7 bases; bases outside gene matches: 10. This CDR3 spans 15 amino acids. The CDR3 protein is CASSPSGQAMNEQFF. In DNA, the CDR3 is TGTGCCAGCAGTCCCTCGGGACAGGCAATGAATGAGCAGTTCTTC.

The rearrangement links TRBV18 to TRBJ2-1; unclear D gene. V shed 1 base and J shed 0 bases, with 13 bases lying between them. Germline CDR1 is KGHSH and CDR2 is LQKENI. The CDR3 loop spans 17 amino acids. CDR3 bases: TGTGCCAGCTCACCACTCTCGACCCGGAGCTCCTACAATGAGCAGTTCTTC. It encodes CASSPLSTRSSYNEQFF.

This clonotype was counted ten times or more. The chain recombines TRBV7-9 with TRBJ2-7; D is uncertain. CDR1 and CDR2 (germline): SEHNR, FQNEAQ (reference sequence). V lost 8 bases, J lost 3 bases, and 2 bases lay in between. The CDR3 has 9 amino acids. The CDR3 DNA is TGTGCCAGCGGCTACGAGCAGTACTTC. Residues: CASGYEQYF.

The chain is built from TRBV13 and TRBJ1-2; the match to TRBD1 covers 11 bases. The CDR3 runs to 15 residues. Looked up from germline, CDR1 is PRHDT and CDR2 is FYEKMQ (reference sequence). The ends lost 5 bases at V and 8 bases at J; junction bases unmatched: 10. The CDR3 coding sequence is TGTGCCAGCAGCCAGGGGACAGGGGGTTATGGCGGCTACACCTTC. It is translated as CASSQGTGGYGGYTF.